A single sample is the source of the 32 T cell receptor beta chains below, sequenced in a study of OX40 agonist ivuxolimab in advanced cancers. TCRdb's copy holds only in-frame clones and misses some; the assay was immunoSEQ multiplex PCR. Here the sample spans tens of thousands of clones, around nine tenths being singletons. The specimen comprised CD4+ or CD8+ T cells sorted from blood, sampled in a trial of the OX40 agonist ivuxolimab. The receptors were sampled from an adult with an advanced solid tumor such as melanoma, head and neck, liver or kidney cancer.

This chain connects TRBV2 to TRBJ1-5; 8 bases match TRBD1. Germline CDR1 is SNHLY and CDR2 is FYNNEI. There are 13 residues in the CDR3. V lost 6 bases to trimming and J lost 5 bases; unmatched junction nucleotides: 3. CDR3 bases: TGTGCCAGCAGAACAGGGGGGGATCAGCCCCAGCATTTT. Amino acid sequence: CASRTGGDQPQHF.

Written as DNA, the CDR3 is TGTGCCAGCAGTTACGCGACAAGCTACGAGCAGTACTTC. It yields the protein CASSYATSYEQYF. The gene calls are TRBV6-5 and TRBJ2-7; D ambiguous. The CDR3 has 13 amino acids. V gave up 2 bases and J gave up 3 bases, with 8 bases separating them. Germline assignment: CDR1 MNHEY and CDR2 SVGAGI.

The chain combines TRBV28 with TRBJ2-3; D could derive from TRBD1 or TRBD2 (5 bases each). V lost 6 bases and J 9 bases, leaving 19 bases between the germline ends. The CDR3 spans 14 residues. CDR1 MDHEN and CDR2 SYDVKM come from the germline V gene. CDR3 nucleotide sequence: TGTGCCAGCAGGACCCCAGGTGAGGGACGAACGCAGTATTTT. This gives the protein CASRTPGEGRTQYF.

This clone was seen only a few times. DNA of the CDR3: TGTGCCAGCAGCTTGCAGGTGAGCGAGCAGTACTTC. Amino acid sequence: CASSLQVSEQYF. The chain combines TRBV5-6 with TRBJ2-7; D remains unclear. CDR1 and CDR2 from the germline V gene are SGHDT and YYEEEE. Trimming took off 1 base at V and 6 bases at J, with 8 bases between the two ends. CDR3 length: 12 amino acids. The whole variable domain, remainder taken from reference TRBV5-6 and TRBJ2-7, is DAGVTQSPTHLIKTRGQQVTLRCSPKSGHDTVSWYQQALGQGPQFIFQYYEEEERQRGNFPDRFSGHQFPNYSSELNVNALLLGDSALYLCASSLQVSEQYFGPGTRLTVT.

This clone was seen more than once but under ten times. This sequence joins TRBV19 and TRBJ1-1; 9 bases agree with TRBD1. The V gene's germline CDR1 is LNHDA and CDR2 SQIVND (reference sequence). CDR3 length: 11 amino acids. Trimming took 9 bases from V and 6 from J; bases not matched to a gene: 2. CDR3 DNA: TGTGCCAGCACAGGGGGCTCTGAAGCTTTCTTT. Protein: CASTGGSEAFF.

The rearrangement uses TRBV7-9 and TRBJ2-3; D perhaps matches TRBD2 (5 bases). Germline loops: CDR1 SEHNR, CDR2 FQNEAQ (reference sequence). Trimming removed 5 bases at V and 0 bases at J, with 12 bases between. The CDR3 has 15 amino acids. The CDR3 here is CASSLSGGSTDTQYF. The CDR3 DNA sequence: TGTGCCAGCAGCCTCAGTGGCGGGAGCACAGATACGCAGTATTTT.

The rearrangement links TRBV6-5 to TRBJ1-2; no firm D call. The CDR3 has 11 amino acids. Germline V CDR1 and CDR2: MNHEY, SVGAGI. V lost 8 bases, J lost 5 bases, and 9 bases lay in between. CDR3 sequence: CASSWVYGYTF. As DNA, the CDR3 is TGTGCCAGCTCCTGGGTGTATGGCTACACCTTC.

The rearrangement joins TRBV18 to TRBJ2-5; D gene unclear. V lost 0 bases, J lost 5 bases, and 4 bases lay in between. Germline CDR1 reads KGHSH; CDR2 reads LQKENI. The CDR3 runs 12 residues. The CDR3 coding sequence is TGTGCCAGCTCACCACCGCTGGAGACCCAGTACTTC. It specifies CASSPPLETQYF.

This chain uses TRBV2 with TRBJ2-2, with 14 bases lining up with TRBD2. V was clipped by 6 bases and J by 4 bases; unmatched bases: 1. The CDR3 runs to 15 residues. CDR1 SNHLY and CDR2 FYNNEI come from the germline V gene. The CDR3 reads CASSGTSGGTGELFF. CDR3 DNA: TGTGCCAGCAGCGGGACTAGCGGGGGCACCGGGGAGCTGTTTTTT.

The rearrangement uses TRBV6-5 and TRBJ1-1; D is ambiguous. Between the trimmed V and J ends, which lost 6 bases and 2 bases, there was a span of 13 bases. CDR3 size: 14 residues. Germline loops: CDR1 MNHEY, CDR2 SVGAGI. CDR3 region: CASSLGGGNTEAFF. DNA of the CDR3: TGTGCCAGCAGCTTGGGAGGTGGAAACACTGAAGCTTTCTTT.

The chain joins TRBV5-4 to TRBJ2-3, with D possibly matching TRBD1 (5 bases). Germline V gene data show CDR1 as SGHNT and CDR2 as YYREEE (reference sequence). The CDR3 spans 13 residues. V lost 10 bases and J lost 1, with 13 bases in between. CDR3 nucleotide sequence: TGTGCCTCACGGATAGGGGGCACAGATACGCAGTATTTT. This sequence encodes CASRIGGTDTQYF.

The chain links TRBV6-1 to TRBJ1-5; D gene unclear. The V end lost 8 bases, the J end lost 7 bases, and 15 bases lay between the germline ends. CDR1 is MNHNS and CDR2 is SASEGT in the germline V gene. The CDR3 length is 13 residues. Here the CDR3 reads CASVDGELQPQHF. DNA of the CDR3: TGTGCCAGCGTCGACGGGGAATTGCAGCCCCAGCATTTT.

The chain couples TRBV30 to TRBJ1-6, with unresolved D. V was cut by 3 bases and J by 5 bases, with 14 bases left in between. The germline V gene encodes CDR1 GTSNPN and CDR2 SVGIG (reference sequence). The CDR3 has 15 amino acids. The CDR3 protein is CAWRGGVVNNSPLHF. The CDR3, as DNA: TGTGCCTGGAGAGGCGGAGTGGTGAATAATTCACCCCTCCACTTT.

The genes are TRBV5-1 and TRBJ1-3; D is unclear. Trimming took 1 base from V and 0 from J, leaving 14 bases between them. This CDR3 region has 17 residues. The germline gives CDR1 SGHRS, CDR2 YFSETQ. Here the CDR3 DNA reads TGCGCCAGCAGCTTGCTCGACCACACGGCCTCTGGAAACACCATATATTTT. Its protein is CASSLLDHTASGNTIYF.

The chain joins TRBV6-5 to TRBJ2-7; 14 nucleotides match TRBD2. The V and J ends lost 8 bases and 6 bases, in that order; junction bases with no gene match: 6. In germline, CDR1 is MNHEY, CDR2 SVGAGI. This CDR3 contains 14 residues. The CDR3 spells CASQGLAGEGEQYF. Written as DNA, the CDR3 is TGTGCCAGCCAGGGACTAGCGGGAGAAGGCGAGCAGTACTTC.

This clone was counted a few times. This CDR3 is CASSLGIFNEQFF. Here the CDR3 DNA reads TGTGCCAGCAGCTTAGGGATCTTCAATGAGCAGTTCTTC. The chain joins TRBV7-3 to TRBJ2-1, with unresolved D. Germline-derived CDR1 and CDR2 are SGHTA and FQGTGA. The V end lost 2 bases, the J end lost 6 bases, and 8 bases lay between the germline ends. The CDR3 is 13 residues long.

The gene calls are TRBV28 and TRBJ2-5; tentatively, D is TRBD2 (7 bases). V lost 7 bases and J 5 bases, leaving 14 bases between the germline ends. The germline CDR1 and CDR2 sequences are MDHEN and SYDVKM. This CDR3 has 13 residues. Here the CDR3 DNA reads TGTGCCAGCAAGACGGGGGGCTTGGAGACCCAGTACTTC. Translated: CASKTGGLETQYF.

This chain joins TRBV28 and TRBJ1-1; 7 bases line up with TRBD1. Germline CDR1 MDHEN, CDR2 SYDVKM. V lost 3 bases, J lost 4 bases, and 8 bases stayed unmatched. This CDR3 region has 15 residues. DNA of the CDR3: TGTGCCAGCAGTTTGGGGACAGCCTGGGGCACTGAAGCTTTCTTT. Its protein product is CASSLGTAWGTEAFF.

The chain links TRBV30 to TRBJ2-7, with D unclear. The CDR3 length is 11 residues. V lost 3 bases, J lost 7 bases, and 10 bases lay in between. From germline, CDR1 is GTSNPN and CDR2 SVGIG (reference sequence). CDR3 DNA: TGTGCCTGGAGAGAACACACGGAGCAGTACTTC. Translated: CAWREHTEQYF.

This chain connects TRBV19 to TRBJ1-6; 9 nucleotides match TRBD1. The CDR3 sequence is 17 residues long. V lost 3 bases and J lost 7; bases outside the gene matches: 10. Germline V CDR1 and CDR2: LNHDA, SQIVND (reference sequence). CDR3 nucleotides: TGTGCCAGTAGTATCGGGATTGGAGGACAGGGGAATTCACCCCTCCACTTT. It is translated as CASSIGIGGQGNSPLHF.

The chain employs TRBV6-5 and TRBJ1-3; 7 bases line up with TRBD1. The germline V gene has CDR1 MNHEY and CDR2 SVGAGI. The CDR3 length is 15 residues. Losses at the gene ends were 6 bases for V and 0 bases for J; bases not matched to a gene: 5. CDR3 in DNA: TGTGCCAGCAGGTCGACAGGGCTCTCTGGAAACACCATATATTTT. It codes for CASRSTGLSGNTIYF.

The gene calls are TRBV4-2 and TRBJ1-2; D not certain. CDR1 and CDR2 from the germline V gene are LGHNA and YNFKEQ. With 0 bases removed from V and 8 bases from J, the gap between germline ends came to 16 bases. CDR3 length: 15 amino acids. The CDR3 DNA reads TGTGCCAGCAGCCAAGAAAGAGCCATTGGGGTAGGCTACACCTTC. Amino acids: CASSQERAIGVGYTF.

This chain uses TRBV7-3 with TRBJ2-5; D perhaps matches TRBD1 (6 bases). Trimming stripped 6 bases from V and 1 base from J, with 9 bases between. Germline values: CDR1 SGHTA, CDR2 FQGTGA. The CDR3 is made up of 13 amino acids. The CDR3 nucleotides are TGTGCCAGCAGTAGGACAGCCCAAGAGACCCAGTACTTC. It translates to CASSRTAQETQYF.

This clone was recorded once. This sequence joins TRBV7-9 and TRBJ2-5, with D uncertain. Trimming pared 1 base from V and 7 bases from J, leaving 4 bases between. Looked up from germline, CDR1 is SEHNR and CDR2 is FQNEAQ (reference sequence). The CDR3 runs 11 residues. CDR3 nucleotides: TGTGCCAGCAGCTTAGAAAGGACCCAGTACTTC. Translation gives CASSLERTQYF.

This chain uses TRBV6-5 with TRBJ2-1, with 8 bases aligning to TRBD2. The germline CDR1 and CDR2 sequences are MNHEY and SVGAGI. CDR3 size: 16 residues. V gave up 2 bases and J gave up 7 bases; unmatched junction bases: 10. The CDR3 nucleotides read TGTGCCAGCAGTTACGCCATCCAAGCGGGAGAGAATGAGCAGTTCTTC. This translates into CASSYAIQAGENEQFF.

This clone was seen only a few times. The chain has TRBV7-6 and TRBJ1-1; the D is unclear. Germline CDR1 SGHVS, CDR2 FNYEAQ. This CDR3 comprises 13 residues. The germline V and J ends were trimmed by 4 bases and 1 base, with 7 bases remaining between them. CDR3 residues: CASSSVPNTEAFF. The CDR3 DNA follows: TGTGCCAGCAGCTCCGTCCCGAACACTGAAGCTTTCTTT.

This clone showed up just a few times. The chain links TRBV5-4 to TRBJ1-2; weak D call: TRBD1 (6 bases). CDR3 length: 13 amino acids. Germline CDR1 SGHNT, CDR2 YYREEE (reference sequence). V shed 4 bases and J shed 5 bases, with 12 bases lying between them. The CDR3 region has the DNA TGTGCCAGCAGCGCCGGACAGAGATATGGCTACACCTTC. It specifies CASSAGQRYGYTF.

The rearrangement links TRBV9 to TRBJ2-1; a possible D gene is TRBD2 (6 bases). CDR1 SGDLS and CDR2 YYNGEE come from the germline V gene. The CDR3 sequence is 15 residues long. V gave up 2 bases and J gave up 4 bases, with 13 bases separating them. The CDR3 reads CASSVEPTRYNEQFF. The CDR3 nucleotides read TGTGCCAGCAGCGTCGAACCGACTAGATACAATGAGCAGTTCTTC.

The V and J genes are TRBV19 and TRBJ2-4; TRBD1 might be the D (6 bases). V lost 4 bases and J lost 8, with 12 bases in between. Germline V CDR1 and CDR2: LNHDA, SQIVND (reference sequence). CDR3 length equals 13 residues. CDR3 loop: CASSTRTDHIQYF. CDR3 in DNA: TGTGCCAGTAGTACCCGGACAGACCACATTCAGTACTTC.

The chain couples TRBV7-6 to TRBJ1-1; no definite D call. V was cut by 2 bases and J by 4 bases, with 8 bases left in between. This CDR3 contains 13 residues. CDR1 and CDR2 (germline): SGHVS, FNYEAQ. CDR3 in amino acids: CASSLSAGTEAFF. The CDR3 nucleotides read TGTGCCAGCAGCTTATCAGCGGGCACTGAAGCTTTCTTT.

The chain recombines TRBV19 with TRBJ2-5; D not resolved. The germline V gene has CDR1 LNHDA and CDR2 SQIVND (reference sequence). Trimming shortened V by 5 bases and J by 1 base, and 11 bases separated the two germline ends. This CDR3 has 14 amino acids. The CDR3 loop is CASSLMMGQETQYF. The CDR3 DNA follows: TGTGCCAGTAGTCTGATGATGGGCCAAGAGACCCAGTACTTC.

The chain has TRBV5-8 and TRBJ2-7; D not resolved. Germline V lookup: CDR1 SGHTS, CDR2 YDEGEE. V lost 0 bases, J lost 0 bases, and 7 bases lay in between. The CDR3 extends over 14 amino acids. The CDR3 bases are TGTGCCAGCAGCTTGGTTCAGAGCTCCTACGAGCAGTACTTC. It yields the protein CASSLVQSSYEQYF.